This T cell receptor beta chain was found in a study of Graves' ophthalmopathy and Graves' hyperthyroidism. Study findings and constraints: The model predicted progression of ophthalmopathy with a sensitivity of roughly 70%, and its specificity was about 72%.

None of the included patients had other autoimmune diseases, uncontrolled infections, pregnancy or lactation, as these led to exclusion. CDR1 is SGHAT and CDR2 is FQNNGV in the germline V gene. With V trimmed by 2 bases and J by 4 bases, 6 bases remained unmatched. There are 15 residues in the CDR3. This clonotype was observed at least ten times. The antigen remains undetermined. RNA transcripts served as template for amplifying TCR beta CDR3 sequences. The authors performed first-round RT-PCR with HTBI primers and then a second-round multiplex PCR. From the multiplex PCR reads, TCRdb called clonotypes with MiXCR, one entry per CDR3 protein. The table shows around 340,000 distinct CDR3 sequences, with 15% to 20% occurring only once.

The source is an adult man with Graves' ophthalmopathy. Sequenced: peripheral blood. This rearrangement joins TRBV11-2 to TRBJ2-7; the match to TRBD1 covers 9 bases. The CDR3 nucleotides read TGTGCCAGCAGCTTACTAAGACAGGGGGTGTACGAGCAGTACTTC. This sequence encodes CASSLLRQGVYEQYF. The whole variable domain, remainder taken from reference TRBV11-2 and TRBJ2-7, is EAGVAQSPRYKIIEKRQSVAFWCNPISGHATLYWYQQILGQGPKLLIQFQNNGVVDDSQLPKDRFSAERLKGVDSTLKIQPAKLEDSAVYLCASSLLRQGVYEQYFGPGTRLTVT.